Listed below are T cell receptor beta chains from one sample, sequenced in a study of OX40 agonist ivuxolimab in advanced cancers. TCRdb's copy holds only in-frame clones and misses some; the assay was immunoSEQ multiplex PCR. The table lists 60,000 to 80,000 clones, 80% to 90% of them singletons. The starting material was CD4+ or CD8+ T cells sorted from blood, obtained in a trial of the OX40 agonist ivuxolimab. The source of these receptors is an adult with an advanced solid tumor such as melanoma, head and neck, liver or kidney cancer. The CDR3 runs from the conserved cysteine through the conserved F or W. Fields, in order: V gene, J gene, D gene, clone size, CDR3 DNA, CDR3 protein. A D gene is named only where the DNA matches it firmly. Clone size is shown for a subset of rows, as once, few, many or a class of expanded clone.

v_call: TRBV4-1
j_call: TRBJ1-4
d_call: TRBD1
clone_size: -
cdr3_nt: TGCGCCAGCAGCCAAGATGTCAGGGGGCGAGAAAAACTGTTTTTT
cdr3_aa: CASSQDVRGREKLFF

v_call: TRBV18
j_call: TRBJ1-1
d_call: TRBD1
clone_size: -
cdr3_nt: TGTGCCAGCTCACCCCTACGACAGGGAGACCGTCTTAGCACTGAAGCTTTCTTT
cdr3_aa: CASSPLRQGDRLSTEAFF

v_call: TRBV6-7
j_call: TRBJ2-6
d_call: TRBD1
clone_size: -
cdr3_nt: TGTGCCAGCAGTTACAGGACAGGGGCGGTTTACTCTGGGGCCAACGTCCTGACTTTC
cdr3_aa: CASSYRTGAVYSGANVLTF

v_call: TRBV18
j_call: TRBJ1-1
d_call: -
clone_size: -
cdr3_nt: TGTGCCAGCTCACCGCAGGGTAACACTGAAGCTTTCTTT
cdr3_aa: CASSPQGNTEAFF

v_call: TRBV2
j_call: TRBJ2-3
d_call: -
clone_size: -
cdr3_nt: TGTGCCAGCAGTGTGGGGGGGCTGGATACGCAGTATTTT
cdr3_aa: CASSVGGLDTQYF

v_call: TRBV5-6
j_call: TRBJ2-2
d_call: -
clone_size: -
cdr3_nt: TGTGCCAGCAGCCTGGTGTGGGACACCGGGGAGCTGTTTTTT
cdr3_aa: CASSLVWDTGELFF

v_call: TRBV5-1
j_call: TRBJ2-7
d_call: -
clone_size: -
cdr3_nt: TGCGCCAGCAGCTTGGAAGGCGGGGTTGGCGAGCAGTACTTC
cdr3_aa: CASSLEGGVGEQYF

v_call: TRBV6-5
j_call: TRBJ1-3
d_call: -
clone_size: -
cdr3_nt: TGTGCCAGCAGTTACGGCAGGGCTGCTGGAAACACCATATATTTT
cdr3_aa: CASSYGRAAGNTIYF

v_call: TRBV6-4
j_call: TRBJ1-4
d_call: -
clone_size: -
cdr3_nt: TGTGCCAGCACCCATTCGGGGGGGGATAATGAAAAACTGTTTTTT
cdr3_aa: CASTHSGGDNEKLFF

v_call: TRBV6-1
j_call: TRBJ2-3
d_call: -
clone_size: -
cdr3_nt: TGTGCCAGCAGTGAAGACCCGCCCGACCTCACAGATACGCAGTATTTT
cdr3_aa: CASSEDPPDLTDTQYF

v_call: TRBV9
j_call: TRBJ1-3
d_call: TRBD1
clone_size: few
cdr3_nt: TGTGCCAGCAGCGTAGCAGGACAGGGACTCGGAAACACCATATATTTT
cdr3_aa: CASSVAGQGLGNTIYF

v_call: TRBV7-9
j_call: TRBJ2-7
d_call: -
clone_size: -
cdr3_nt: TGTGCCAGCAGCTTTAGGCCCTACGAGCAGTACTTC
cdr3_aa: CASSFRPYEQYF

v_call: TRBV11-3
j_call: TRBJ2-3
d_call: -
clone_size: -
cdr3_nt: TGTGCCAGCAGCTTCGAGGCCTCGGGCACAGATACGCAGTATTTT
cdr3_aa: CASSFEASGTDTQYF

v_call: TRBV7-2
j_call: TRBJ2-1
d_call: TRBD2
clone_size: -
cdr3_nt: TGTGCCAGCAGCTTAGTAGCGGGAGCGAGCTCCTACAATGAGCAGTTCTTC
cdr3_aa: CASSLVAGASSYNEQFF

v_call: TRBV18
j_call: TRBJ2-1
d_call: -
clone_size: -
cdr3_nt: TGTGCCAGCGTCGGTATAAGCTCCTACAATGAGCAGTTCTTC
cdr3_aa: CASVGISSYNEQFF

v_call: TRBV6-6
j_call: TRBJ1-6
d_call: TRBD1
clone_size: -
cdr3_nt: TGTGCCAGCAGCACGGGACAGGAGTATAATTCACCCCTCCACTTT
cdr3_aa: CASSTGQEYNSPLHF

v_call: TRBV6-1
j_call: TRBJ2-7
d_call: TRBD1
clone_size: -
cdr3_nt: TGTGCCAGCAAACGGGACAGGGGACTCTACGAGCAGTACTTC
cdr3_aa: CASKRDRGLYEQYF

v_call: TRBV4-1
j_call: TRBJ2-7
d_call: -
clone_size: -
cdr3_nt: TGCGCCAGCAGCCAAGGTTGGGGAGCCTACGAGCAGTACTTC
cdr3_aa: CASSQGWGAYEQYF

v_call: TRBV28
j_call: TRBJ1-2
d_call: TRBD1
clone_size: -
cdr3_nt: TGTGCCAGCAGGCCCCCCGGGACAGCACCGAGCTACACCTTC
cdr3_aa: CASRPPGTAPSYTF

v_call: TRBV28
j_call: TRBJ1-2
d_call: -
clone_size: -
cdr3_nt: TGTGCCAGCAGAACGACGGCAAACTATGGCTACACCTTC
cdr3_aa: CASRTTANYGYTF

v_call: TRBV7-9
j_call: TRBJ2-7
d_call: TRBD1
clone_size: -
cdr3_nt: TGTGCCAGCGGCGACAGGGATTCCTACGAGCAGTACTTC
cdr3_aa: CASGDRDSYEQYF

v_call: TRBV5-1
j_call: TRBJ2-5
d_call: -
clone_size: -
cdr3_nt: TGCGCCAGCAGAGAGGGGTGGGAAGAGACCCAGTACTTC
cdr3_aa: CASREGWEETQYF

v_call: TRBV5-1
j_call: TRBJ2-7
d_call: TRBD2
clone_size: -
cdr3_nt: TGCGCCAGCAGCCCGCAGACCGGACTAGCGGGATACGAGCAGTACTTC
cdr3_aa: CASSPQTGLAGYEQYF

v_call: TRBV28
j_call: TRBJ1-2
d_call: TRBD1
clone_size: -
cdr3_nt: TGTGCCAGCAGGCGACAGGGTAACTATGGCTACACCTTC
cdr3_aa: CASRRQGNYGYTF

v_call: TRBV4-1
j_call: TRBJ1-1
d_call: TRBD1
clone_size: -
cdr3_nt: TGCGCCAGCAGCCAAGTCCTGGACAGGGGAGGCACTGAAGCTTTCTTT
cdr3_aa: CASSQVLDRGGTEAFF

v_call: TRBV6-6
j_call: TRBJ1-1
d_call: TRBD1
clone_size: once
cdr3_nt: TGTGCCAGCAGTTACCGCCGACAGGGCGGGAACACTGAAGCTTTCTTT
cdr3_aa: CASSYRRQGGNTEAFF

v_call: TRBV6-1
j_call: TRBJ2-5
d_call: -
clone_size: once
cdr3_nt: TGTGCCAGCAGTGCCGTTACATTGGGCCAAGAGACCCAGTACTTC
cdr3_aa: CASSAVTLGQETQYF

v_call: TRBV28
j_call: TRBJ2-1
d_call: -
clone_size: -
cdr3_nt: TGTGCCAGCAGTTTCCAGCTTGGGGAGCAGTTCTTC
cdr3_aa: CASSFQLGEQFF

v_call: TRBV11-3
j_call: TRBJ2-2
d_call: TRBD2
clone_size: -
cdr3_nt: TGTGCCAGCAGCACTAGCGGAGCGAACACCGGGGAGCTGTTTTTT
cdr3_aa: CASSTSGANTGELFF

v_call: TRBV11-2
j_call: TRBJ1-6
d_call: -
clone_size: -
cdr3_nt: TGTGCCAGCAGCACGATCCGGGGCTCTAATTCACCCCTCCACTTT
cdr3_aa: CASSTIRGSNSPLHF

v_call: TRBV5-5
j_call: TRBJ2-1
d_call: -
clone_size: -
cdr3_nt: TGTGCCAGCAGCTTGGATCCCTCCTACAATGAGCAGTTCTTC
cdr3_aa: CASSLDPSYNEQFF

v_call: TRBV11-2
j_call: TRBJ1-2
d_call: TRBD1
clone_size: -
cdr3_nt: TGTGCCAGCAGCTTGGACAGGGGGCGCTTCTACTATGGCTACACCTTC
cdr3_aa: CASSLDRGRFYYGYTF

v_call: TRBV5-5
j_call: TRBJ2-5
d_call: -
clone_size: few
cdr3_nt: TGTGCCAGCAGCTTCACGTGGACCCTTGGGCAAGAGACCCAGTACTTC
cdr3_aa: CASSFTWTLGQETQYF

v_call: TRBV19
j_call: TRBJ2-2
d_call: -
clone_size: -
cdr3_nt: TGTGCCGTCAGGGAAGGGACACTAAACACCGGGGAGCTGTTTTTT
cdr3_aa: CAVREGTLNTGELFF

v_call: TRBV6-6
j_call: TRBJ1-2
d_call: TRBD1
clone_size: -
cdr3_nt: TGTGCCAGCAGACCGGGACAGGGGGCACGAGATGGCTACACCTTC
cdr3_aa: CASRPGQGARDGYTF

v_call: TRBV10-3
j_call: TRBJ2-1
d_call: -
clone_size: -
cdr3_nt: TGTGCCATCAGTGAGCCGGCAGGGCAGGACAATGAGCAGTTCTTC
cdr3_aa: CAISEPAGQDNEQFF

v_call: TRBV12-5
j_call: TRBJ2-3
d_call: TRBD1
clone_size: once
cdr3_nt: TGTGCTAGTGGTTTGCCGAAACAGGGGAAGGTAGCGCAGTATTTT
cdr3_aa: CASGLPKQGKVAQYF

v_call: TRBV6-5
j_call: TRBJ2-2
d_call: TRBD2
clone_size: -
cdr3_nt: TGTGCCAGCAAGTGGGAGGGCACCGGGGAGCTGTTTTTT
cdr3_aa: CASKWEGTGELFF

v_call: TRBV5-1
j_call: TRBJ1-2
d_call: TRBD1
clone_size: -
cdr3_nt: TGCGCCAGCAGCCCAAGGACAGGGTCCTATGGCTACACCTTC
cdr3_aa: CASSPRTGSYGYTF

v_call: TRBV6-6
j_call: TRBJ1-1
d_call: -
clone_size: once
cdr3_nt: TGTGCCAGCAGATTGGGGCCGAACACTGAAGCTTTCTTT
cdr3_aa: CASRLGPNTEAFF

v_call: TRBV15
j_call: TRBJ1-1
d_call: -
clone_size: -
cdr3_nt: TGTGCCACCAGCAGAGGACAGCAGAACACTGAAGCTTTCTTT
cdr3_aa: CATSRGQQNTEAFF

v_call: TRBV10-3
j_call: TRBJ2-6
d_call: -
clone_size: once
cdr3_nt: TGTGCCATCACCTCGGAGGAAGTGGCTGGGGCCAACGTCCTGACTTTC
cdr3_aa: CAITSEEVAGANVLTF

v_call: TRBV9
j_call: TRBJ1-1
d_call: -
clone_size: -
cdr3_nt: TGTGCCACCAGCGATGGGGTAGGAAACACTGAAGCTTTCTTT
cdr3_aa: CATSDGVGNTEAFF